This T cell receptor (beta chain) was sequenced during a study of cytomegalovirus exposure and HLA in healthy donors. It was with 60 Vbeta and 13 Jbeta primers that the PCR ran. TCRdb's copy holds only in-frame clones and misses some; the assay was immunoSEQ multiplex PCR. This sample has 100,000 to 150,000 clones, with about 11% found just once. On this clone itself: Its antigen is currently unknown.

Study-level points and caveats: Being productive about 87% or about 30% of the time was typical of most TCR beta V segments in an earlier analysis. Researchers reported in a later analysis that a missense DCLRE1C variant was tied to TCR beta V- and J-gene trimming.

The germline CDR1 and CDR2 sequences are ENHRY and SYGVKD. Germline trimming cut 8 bases from V and 4 bases from J; bases unmatched to any gene: 6. This CDR3 contains 14 residues. Input material: PBMCs. This receptor was obtained from a woman aged 18-29 years in good health and CMV-seropositive. The genes are TRBV10-3 and TRBJ1-1; TRBD1 aligns across 11 bases. In DNA form, the CDR3 reads TGTGCCATCGGACAGGGGGCTCTTGGCACTGAAGCTTTCTTT. This encodes CAIGQGALGTEAFF.